Listed below are T cell receptor beta chains from one sample, sequenced in a study of blood T cell repertoires in COVID-19. Profiled with immunoSEQ multiplex PCR; TCRdb holds only in-frame clones, not every one. Here the sample spans approximately 300,000 clones, about 85% being singletons. Sequences were obtained from peripheral blood. The receptors were gathered from a human donor with COVID-19, enrolled during active disease. The donor label of this sample is uncertain. Each CDR3 is given with its conserved first and last residue.

j_gene | v_gene | CDR3aa
TRBJ2-6 | TRBV30 | CAWRRRGRKNVPHYSGANVLTF
TRBJ2-7 | TRBV19 | CASSIDQAGEGEQYF
TRBJ2-1 | TRBV11-2 | CASSLGPGGGENEQFF
TRBJ2-1 | TRBV29-1 | CSVELGREQFF
TRBJ2-7 | TRBV30 | CAWRSGRASYEQYF
TRBJ1-5 | TRBV6-2/TRBV6-3 | CASSSIRTAEDQPQHF
TRBJ1-2 | TRBV6-6 | CASTLDRNNYGYTF
TRBJ1-5 | TRBV18 | CASSPEGQVGQPQHF
TRBJ1-2 | TRBV29-1 | CSVGGVAEHGYTF
TRBJ1-2 | TRBV28 | CASSELAQGQTYGYTF
TRBJ1-2 | TRBV5-1 | CASSLRQGNYGYTF
TRBJ2-2 | TRBV19 | CASSLGLANTGELFF
TRBJ2-7 | TRBV5-6 | CASSREEKYEQYF
TRBJ2-7 | TRBV28 | CASSFSGTGDLRMEYF
TRBJ2-7 | TRBV6-5 | CASSSDRGPPYEQYF
TRBJ2-3 | TRBV27 | CASSLLGQGFEDTQYF
TRBJ2-7 | TRBV19 | CASSMVLAGYSYEQYF
TRBJ2-1 | TRBV28 | CASSLLGGRRNEQFF
TRBJ2-7 | TRBV6-5 | CASRRDRNDYEQYF
TRBJ1-1 | TRBV19 | CASSPGQGYTEAFF
TRBJ1-4 | TRBV2 | CASSEVRNEKLFF
TRBJ2-1 | TRBV5-1 | CASSLGRAGDNEQFF
TRBJ1-6 | TRBV7-2 | CASSQQGVDNSPLHF
TRBJ1-5 | TRBV5-8 | CASSLEGQVHQPQHF
TRBJ1-6 | TRBV6-4 | CASGEDSPLHF
TRBJ2-3 | TRBV10-1 | CASRKEFTDTQYF
TRBJ1-2 | TRBV7-2 | CASSSTPGGNYGYTF
TRBJ1-1 | TRBV10-2 | CATGDRIEAFF
TRBJ2-7 | TRBV5-4 | CASSQGLAGASYEQYF
TRBJ2-7 | TRBV6-5 | CASTNRDIVEQYF
TRBJ1-1 | TRBV6-5 | CASSSPGLGTEAFF
TRBJ2-3 | TRBV28 | CASSLPRQGHTQYF
TRBJ1-5 | TRBV28 | CASSLGDRGGQPQHF
TRBJ2-2 | TRBV28 | CASESLAGVTGELFF
TRBJ2-2 | TRBV27 | CASRPILADLNTGELFF
TRBJ1-5 | TRBV28 | CASSLATQPQHF
TRBJ1-3 | TRBV28 | CASSRDRSSGNTIYF
TRBJ2-2 | TRBV24-1 | CATSETPGQGAGELFF
TRBJ2-3 | TRBV9 | CASSVESARHTDTQYF
TRBJ2-1 | TRBV11-3 | CASSRSRGASGRLGEQFF
TRBJ1-2 | TRBV12-3/TRBV12-4 | CASSSRLGYTF
TRBJ1-5 | TRBV30 | CAWSVQVSDQPQHF
TRBJ1-1 | TRBV28 | CASSSPPRGRDTEAFF
TRBJ1-3 | TRBV11-2 | CASSWDRGVGNTIYF
TRBJ1-2 | TRBV7-2 | CASSLAGGSGGYTF
TRBJ2-5 | TRBV6-2/TRBV6-3 | CASSRRNGETQYF
TRBJ2-1 | TRBV5-1 | CASSLRLAGGVYNEQFF
TRBJ1-1 | TRBV10-2 | CASRPQGQPNTEAFF
TRBJ2-3 | TRBV4-3 | CASSPGLSTDTQYF
TRBJ1-1 | TRBV24-1 | CATRDRDTEAFF
TRBJ2-5 | TRBV5-1 | CASSRSGTGPQETQYF
TRBJ2-1 | TRBV28 | CASSFNPSGSGGEQFF
TRBJ1-3 | TRBV19 | CASRTDSLPGNTIYF
TRBJ1-1 | TRBV7-3 | CASSSIGATEAFF